The sequence of this TCR beta chain was determined in a study of response to subunit inactivated influenza vaccine. Overall study results and limits: Authors proposed each seasonal influenza vaccination draws in few new T cells.

The table lists this clonotype with a few counts. Its target is unknown. TCRdb fed the RT-PCR reads into MiXCR, producing one record per CDR3 protein. The table has 550,000 to 650,000 distinct CDR3 sequences, approximately 12% seen once. V was clipped by 5 bases and J by 7 bases, with 15 bases between them. CDR3 size: 14 residues. CDR1 is LGHDT, CDR2 YNNKEL, per germline (reference sequence). The chain employs TRBV3-1 and TRBJ2-1; D is perhaps TRBD1 (6 bases). Sequences were derived from PBMCs from blood, sampled on the day of vaccination. The source of this sequence is a man aged 45-65 years who received an inactivated influenza vaccine. The CDR3 loop is CASSSAGGLNEQFF. The CDR3 DNA is TGTGCCAGCAGCAGTGCTGGGGGCCTAAATGAGCAGTTCTTC.